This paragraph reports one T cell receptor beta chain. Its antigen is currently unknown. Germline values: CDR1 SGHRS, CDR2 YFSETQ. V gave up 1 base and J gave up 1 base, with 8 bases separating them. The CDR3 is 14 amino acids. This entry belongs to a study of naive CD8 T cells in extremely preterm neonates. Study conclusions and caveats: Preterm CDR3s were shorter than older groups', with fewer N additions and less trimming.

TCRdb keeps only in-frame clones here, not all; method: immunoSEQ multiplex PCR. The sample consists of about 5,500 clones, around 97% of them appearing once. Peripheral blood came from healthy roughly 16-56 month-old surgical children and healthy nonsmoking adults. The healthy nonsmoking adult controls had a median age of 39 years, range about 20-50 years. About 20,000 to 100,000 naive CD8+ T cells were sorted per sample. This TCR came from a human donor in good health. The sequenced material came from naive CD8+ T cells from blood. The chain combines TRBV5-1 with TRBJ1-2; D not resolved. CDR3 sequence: CASSLRGGNYGYTF. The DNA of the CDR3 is TGCGCCAGCAGCTTGCGCGGCGGTAACTATGGCTACACCTTC.